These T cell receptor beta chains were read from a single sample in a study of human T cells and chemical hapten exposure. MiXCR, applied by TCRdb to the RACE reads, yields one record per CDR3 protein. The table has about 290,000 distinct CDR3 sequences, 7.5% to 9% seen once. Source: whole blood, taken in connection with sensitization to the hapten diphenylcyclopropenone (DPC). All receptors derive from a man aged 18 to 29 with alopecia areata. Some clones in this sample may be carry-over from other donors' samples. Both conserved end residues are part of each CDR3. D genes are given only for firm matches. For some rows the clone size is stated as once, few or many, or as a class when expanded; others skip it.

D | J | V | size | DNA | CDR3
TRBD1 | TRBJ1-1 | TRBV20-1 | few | TGCAGTGCTAGAGACCAGGACAGGGGGGTAAACGGAGCTTTCTTT | CSARDQDRGVNGAFF
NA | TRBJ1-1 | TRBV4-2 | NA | TGTGCCAGCAGCCAAGAGCGGGAACGATTGAACACTGAAGCTTTCTTT | CASSQERERLNTEAFF
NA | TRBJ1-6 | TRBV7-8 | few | TGTGCCAGCAGCCCCAGGGCGTACTCCTATAATTCACCCCTCCACTTT | CASSPRAYSYNSPLHF
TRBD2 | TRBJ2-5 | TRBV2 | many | TGTGCCAGCAGTGCAGTCCAGACTAGCGGGACTCCAGAGGGGGAGACCCAGTACTTC | CASSAVQTSGTPEGETQYF
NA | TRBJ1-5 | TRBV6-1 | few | TGTGCCAGCAGTGAGCTCCTGCAGGTCGGGGATCAGCCCCAGCATTTT | CASSELLQVGDQPQHF
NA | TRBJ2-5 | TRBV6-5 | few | TGTGCCAGCAGTTACTCGACTACAGAGACCCAGTACTTC | CASSYSTTETQYF
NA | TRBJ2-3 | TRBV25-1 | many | TGTGCCAGCAAAATAAGGAGCACAGATACGCAGTATTTT | CASKIRSTDTQYF
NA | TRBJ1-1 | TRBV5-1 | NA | TGCGCCAGCAGCTGGTCGGGGTCCAACACTGAAGCTTTCTTT | CASSWSGSNTEAFF
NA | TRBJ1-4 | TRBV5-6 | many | TGTGCCAGCAGCTTACAAGGACTTAATGAAAAACTGTTTTTT | CASSLQGLNEKLFF
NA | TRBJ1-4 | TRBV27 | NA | TGTGCCAGCAGTTTATCGTGGCGGCTTGAAAAACTGTTTTTT | CASSLSWRLEKLFF
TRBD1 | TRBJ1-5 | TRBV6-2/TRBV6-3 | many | TGTGCCAGCAGTTACCGACCGGGACAGGGGTCGGGTCAGCCCCAGCATTTT | CASSYRPGQGSGQPQHF
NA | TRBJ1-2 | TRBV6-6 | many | TGTGCCAGCAGCGACGGAGTCTATGGCTACACCTTC | CASSDGVYGYTF
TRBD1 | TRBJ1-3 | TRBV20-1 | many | TGCAGTGCTAGGCGGGACAGGGGCTACGGAAACACCATATATTTT | CSARRDRGYGNTIYF
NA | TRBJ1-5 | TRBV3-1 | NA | TGTGCCAGCAGCCTCCGGACGGATAGCAATCAGCCCCAGCATTTT | CASSLRTDSNQPQHF
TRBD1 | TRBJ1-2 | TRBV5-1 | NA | TGCGCCAGCAGCCCGGGACAGGGGGCGCAGCGCGGTGGCTACACCTTC | CASSPGQGAQRGGYTF
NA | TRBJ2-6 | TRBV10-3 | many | TGTGCCATCAGTCCCTCGGGAAAGGCCGGGGCCAACGTCCTGACTTTC | CAISPSGKAGANVLTF
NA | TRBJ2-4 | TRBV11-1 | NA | TGTGCCAGCAGCTTGGGGGATGGCGGTAGGGTTTTAGACATTCAGTACTTC | CASSLGDGGRVLDIQYF
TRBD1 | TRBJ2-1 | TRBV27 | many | TGTGCCAGCAGTCAGGACAGGGCCAACTCCTACAATGAGCAGTTCTTC | CASSQDRANSYNEQFF
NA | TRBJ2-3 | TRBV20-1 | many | TGCAGTGCTAGCGAGGAACGGCATACGCAGTATTTT | CSASEERHTQYF
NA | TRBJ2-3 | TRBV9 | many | TGTGCCAGCAGCTTTCGGGGGGCCTCCGCAGATACGCAGTATTTT | CASSFRGASADTQYF
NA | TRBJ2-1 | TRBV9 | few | TGTGCCAGCAGCGCATCAGTGGGCAATGAGCAGTTCTTC | CASSASVGNEQFF
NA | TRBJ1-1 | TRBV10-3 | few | TGTGCCATCAGACAAACCGACAGAAACACTGAAGCTTTCTTT | CAIRQTDRNTEAFF
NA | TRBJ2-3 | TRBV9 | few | TGTGCCAGCAGCGTAGGTGAACCCCACACAGATACGCAGTATTTT | CASSVGEPHTDTQYF
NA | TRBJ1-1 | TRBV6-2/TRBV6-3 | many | TGTGCCAGCAGTTACTCGTCAGGGTTGACTGAAGCTTTCTTT | CASSYSSGLTEAFF
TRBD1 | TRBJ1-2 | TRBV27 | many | TGTGCCAGCGGAGGGACAGGGGGCTATGGCTACACCTTC | CASGGTGGYGYTF
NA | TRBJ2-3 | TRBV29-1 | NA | TGCAGCGGGCGGACCGGAGGGCCAGATACGCAGTATTTT | CSGRTGGPDTQYF
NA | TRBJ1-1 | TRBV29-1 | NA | TGCAGCGTTGATTTTGGAACTGAAGCTTTCTTT | CSVDFGTEAFF
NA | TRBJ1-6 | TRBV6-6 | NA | TGTGCCAGCAGTGCCAGCCGACGAGGGTATAATTCACCCCTCCACTTT | CASSASRRGYNSPLHF
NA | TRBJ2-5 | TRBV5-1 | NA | TGCGCCAGCAGCTTGTTGAGGGGGAGGCAAGAGACCCAGTACTTC | CASSLLRGRQETQYF
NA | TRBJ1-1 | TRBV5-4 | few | TGTGCCAGCAGCCCGGACAGTAACACTGAAGCTTTCTTT | CASSPDSNTEAFF
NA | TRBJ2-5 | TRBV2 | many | TGTGCCAGCAGTGTCCAAGAGACCCAGTACTTC | CASSVQETQYF
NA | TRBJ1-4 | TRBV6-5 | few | TGTGCCAGCAGGGAGGGAGGTGGGGGGAATGAAAAACTGTTTTTT | CASREGGGGNEKLFF
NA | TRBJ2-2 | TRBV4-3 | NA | TGCGCCAGCAGCCAAGTGGGTTCCGGGGAGCTGTTTTTT | CASSQVGSGELFF
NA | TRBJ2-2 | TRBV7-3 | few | TGTGCCAGCAGCTTAGGAGGGGGACGGGAGCTGTTTTTT | CASSLGGGRELFF
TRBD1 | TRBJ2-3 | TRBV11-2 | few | TGTGCCAGCAGCTTCCAGGGGGCTAGCACAGATACGCAGTATTTT | CASSFQGASTDTQYF
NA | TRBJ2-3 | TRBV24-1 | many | TGTGCCGCCAGCCCCACAGAGGACCCAGATACGCAGTATTTT | CAASPTEDPDTQYF
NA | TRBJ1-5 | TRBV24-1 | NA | TGTGCCACCAGTGATTTGCGGGCTGAGGATAGCAATCAGCCCCAGCATTTT | CATSDLRAEDSNQPQHF